A selection of T cell receptor beta chains follows, all from one sample in a study of neurological immune-mediated disorders. Each CDR3 protein gets one entry after TCRdb re-called the 5' RACE reads with MiXCR. Among about 55,000 distinct CDR3 sequences, about 4% were seen once, and the ten largest hold approximately 1.8%. The sample was CD4+ T cells from blood. The receptors were sampled from a woman aged 40 to 55 with multiple sclerosis. CDR3s include the opening cysteine and the closing phenylalanine or tryptophan. The order of the fields is D gene, clone size, V gene, J gene, CDR3 protein, CDR3 DNA. D genes are given only for firm matches. Rows give clone size only sometimes, using once, few, many, or a class for an expanded clone.

D gene: TRBD2
clone size: many
V gene: TRBV29-1
J gene: TRBJ2-3
CDR3 protein: CSVEVDSGGFTDTQYF
CDR3 DNA: TGCAGCGTTGAAGTGGATAGCGGGGGCTTCACAGATACGCAGTATTTT

D gene: .
clone size: .
V gene: TRBV5-1
J gene: TRBJ1-1
CDR3 protein: CASSGHGGNTEAFF
CDR3 DNA: TGCGCCAGCAGCGGTCACGGAGGGAACACTGAAGCTTTCTTT

D gene: TRBD1
clone size: many
V gene: TRBV5-1
J gene: TRBJ1-2
CDR3 protein: CASSQNRGRDYGYTF
CDR3 DNA: TGCGCCAGCAGCCAGAACAGGGGGCGCGACTATGGCTACACCTTC

D gene: .
clone size: many
V gene: TRBV18
J gene: TRBJ1-1
CDR3 protein: CASSPREANTEAFF
CDR3 DNA: TGTGCCAGCTCGCCCAGGGAGGCGAACACTGAAGCTTTCTTT

D gene: TRBD1
clone size: many
V gene: TRBV20-1
J gene: TRBJ1-5
CDR3 protein: CSALGTGDGWGNQPQHF
CDR3 DNA: TGCAGTGCCTTAGGGACAGGGGACGGGTGGGGCAATCAGCCCCAGCATTTT

D gene: TRBD2
clone size: many
V gene: TRBV4-1
J gene: TRBJ2-3
CDR3 protein: CASRGLAGENTDTQYF
CDR3 DNA: TGCGCCAGCAGAGGACTAGCGGGAGAAAACACAGATACGCAGTATTTT

D gene: .
clone size: .
V gene: TRBV5-1
J gene: TRBJ2-7
CDR3 protein: CASRHDRSYEQYF
CDR3 DNA: TGCGCCAGCAGACATGACAGGTCCTACGAGCAGTACTTC

D gene: TRBD2
clone size: many
V gene: TRBV9
J gene: TRBJ2-1
CDR3 protein: CASSVDLRGGADEQFF
CDR3 DNA: TGTGCCAGCAGCGTAGACCTGCGCGGGGGGGCCGATGAGCAGTTCTTC

D gene: .
clone size: many
V gene: TRBV12-3/TRBV12-4
J gene: TRBJ1-2
CDR3 protein: CASSFEPGYGYTF
CDR3 DNA: TGTGCCAGCAGTTTTGAGCCGGGCTATGGCTACACCTTC

D gene: .
clone size: many
V gene: TRBV3-1
J gene: TRBJ1-1
CDR3 protein: CASSKTPGDTEAFF
CDR3 DNA: TGTGCCAGCAGCAAAACCCCTGGAGACACTGAAGCTTTCTTT

D gene: .
clone size: many
V gene: TRBV29-1
J gene: TRBJ1-1
CDR3 protein: CSVTGAPNTEAFF
CDR3 DNA: TGCAGCGTCACAGGAGCCCCGAACACTGAAGCTTTCTTT

D gene: .
clone size: many
V gene: TRBV5-1
J gene: TRBJ2-1
CDR3 protein: CASSPDNEQFF
CDR3 DNA: TGCGCCAGCAGCCCAGACAATGAGCAGTTCTTC

D gene: TRBD2
clone size: many
V gene: TRBV6-5
J gene: TRBJ2-1
CDR3 protein: CASTRLAGNNEQFF
CDR3 DNA: TGTGCCAGCACGCGGCTAGCGGGCAACAATGAGCAGTTCTTC

D gene: .
clone size: many
V gene: TRBV2
J gene: TRBJ1-5
CDR3 protein: CASSPGTGSRPQHF
CDR3 DNA: TGTGCCAGCAGTCCCGGGACGGGTTCAAGGCCCCAGCATTTT

D gene: .
clone size: many
V gene: TRBV18
J gene: TRBJ1-1
CDR3 protein: CASSRGGAFPEAFF
CDR3 DNA: TGTGCCAGCTCACGTGGGGGGGCCTTTCCTGAAGCTTTCTTT

D gene: TRBD2
clone size: many
V gene: TRBV19
J gene: TRBJ2-7
CDR3 protein: CASSMERGGQYEQYF
CDR3 DNA: TGTGCCAGTAGTATGGAGCGGGGGGGCCAGTACGAGCAGTACTTC

D gene: TRBD1
clone size: few
V gene: TRBV3-1
J gene: TRBJ2-3
CDR3 protein: CASSQGEKQGPGSF
CDR3 DNA: TGTGCCAGCAGCCAAGGCGAGAAACAGGGGCCAGGGAGTTTT

D gene: .
clone size: many
V gene: TRBV29-1
J gene: TRBJ1-2
CDR3 protein: CSFWTVPYGYTF
CDR3 DNA: TGCAGCTTCTGGACCGTCCCCTATGGCTACACCTTC

D gene: TRBD1
clone size: many
V gene: TRBV4-1
J gene: TRBJ2-3
CDR3 protein: CASSHHPGQGDTQYF
CDR3 DNA: TGCGCCAGCAGCCACCATCCGGGACAGGGAGATACGCAGTATTTT

D gene: .
clone size: many
V gene: TRBV4-2
J gene: TRBJ2-1
CDR3 protein: CASSQDPFEGEQFF
CDR3 DNA: TGTGCCAGCAGCCAAGATCCGTTTGAGGGGGAGCAGTTCTTC

D gene: .
clone size: many
V gene: TRBV5-1
J gene: TRBJ1-2
CDR3 protein: CASSLDSYRLGGYTF
CDR3 DNA: TGCGCCAGCAGCTTGGACAGTTACCGCCTCGGTGGCTACACCTTC

D gene: .
clone size: many
V gene: TRBV9
J gene: TRBJ2-1
CDR3 protein: CASSAGTAIGEQFF
CDR3 DNA: TGTGCCAGCAGCGCCGGGACTGCCATAGGAGAGCAGTTCTTC

D gene: TRBD1
clone size: many
V gene: TRBV4-1
J gene: TRBJ1-5
CDR3 protein: CASSHGPGQSNQPQHF
CDR3 DNA: TGCGCCAGCAGCCACGGGCCGGGACAGAGCAATCAGCCCCAGCATTTT

D gene: .
clone size: many
V gene: TRBV24-1
J gene: TRBJ1-5
CDR3 protein: CATSDSTGPNQPQHF
CDR3 DNA: TGTGCCACCAGTGATTCAACAGGCCCCAATCAGCCCCAGCATTTT

D gene: TRBD1
clone size: many
V gene: TRBV28
J gene: TRBJ2-7
CDR3 protein: CASRFQGAPSYEQYF
CDR3 DNA: TGTGCCAGCAGGTTCCAGGGGGCCCCGTCCTACGAGCAGTACTTC

D gene: .
clone size: many
V gene: TRBV12-3/TRBV12-4
J gene: TRBJ1-1
CDR3 protein: CASGRDGTEAFF
CDR3 DNA: TGTGCCAGCGGGAGGGATGGGACTGAAGCTTTCTTT

D gene: .
clone size: many
V gene: TRBV15
J gene: TRBJ2-3
CDR3 protein: CATSRETEYTQYF
CDR3 DNA: TGTGCCACCAGCAGAGAGACAGAGTATACGCAGTATTTT

D gene: .
clone size: many
V gene: TRBV5-1
J gene: TRBJ1-1
CDR3 protein: CASSPRTLLNTEAFF
CDR3 DNA: TGCGCCAGCAGCCCTCGGACACTTCTGAACACTGAAGCTTTCTTT

D gene: TRBD1
clone size: many
V gene: TRBV10-3
J gene: TRBJ2-5
CDR3 protein: CAISGDRGQETQYF
CDR3 DNA: TGTGCCATCAGTGGAGACAGGGGGCAAGAGACCCAGTACTTC

D gene: .
clone size: many
V gene: TRBV5-1
J gene: TRBJ2-7
CDR3 protein: CASSLGPSTPYEQYF
CDR3 DNA: TGCGCCAGCAGTTTAGGACCTTCCACGCCCTACGAGCAGTACTTC

D gene: .
clone size: many
V gene: TRBV21-1
J gene: TRBJ1-2
CDR3 protein: CASSREIRYGYTF
CDR3 DNA: TGTGCCAGCAGCAGGGAGATCCGCTATGGCTACACCTTC

D gene: .
clone size: many
V gene: TRBV20-1
J gene: TRBJ1-2
CDR3 protein: CSASKGHGYTF
CDR3 DNA: TGCAGTGCTAGTAAGGGTCATGGCTACACCTTC